This TCR beta chain is drawn from a study of T cell responses to AZD1222 COVID-19 vaccine. Findings and limits, study-wide: Clonal diversity may have been underestimated, and the donors were mostly white British, with more females than males. When two AZD1222 doses had been given, Spike-specific TCR breadth and depth rose. Of spike-specific TCRs, nearly half reportedly target regions left unmutated in variants.

Produced via immunoSEQ multiplex PCR; TCRdb's table is partial and in-frame only. The table has about 150,000 clones, roughly nine tenths seen once; the top ten hold 15% to 20%. Of note for this clone: Its antigen is not known.

The length of the CDR3 is 16 residues. V lost 2 bases to trimming and J lost 2 bases; unmatched junction nucleotides: 4. CDR1 is SGHRS and CDR2 is YFSETQ in the germline V gene. The chain carries TRBV5-1 and TRBJ2-3, with 11 bases aligning to TRBD2. The clonotype originates from an adult in good health. Source: peripheral blood, taken on day 0 of AZD1222 vaccination. The CDR3 sequence is CASSFLAGGNTDTQYF. CDR3 sequence (DNA): TGCGCCAGCAGCTTTTTAGCGGGGGGGAACACAGATACGCAGTATTTT.